This section outlines one TCR beta chain sequence together with its context. Antigen unknown. The sample originates from a study of beta chain features in type 1 diabetes. Expressed TCRB transcripts were sequenced because the isolated RNA had all been reverse transcribed beforehand. Measured with immunoSEQ multiplex PCR; TCRdb has only the in-frame clones, and not every one. The sample carries nearly 700,000 clones, roughly 13% recorded once. The germline CDR1 and CDR2 sequences are KGHSH and LQKENI. This CDR3 is 13 amino acids long. V lost 2 bases to trimming and J lost 6 bases, with 11 bases between them. General study findings and limits: Equally in patients and controls, PCR might preferentially amplify shorter templates. Type 1 diabetes patients had moderately but significantly shorter TCRB CDR3s in all four CD4+ subsets.

The material sequenced was naive CD4+ T cells from blood. The sequence derives from a man aged 18-30 years with type 1 diabetes. The V and J genes are TRBV18 and TRBJ2-7; D is tentatively TRBD1 or TRBD2 (5 bases each). The CDR3 region has the DNA TGTGCCAGCTCACCAATGCCGGGACCCGAGCAGTACTTC. Translated, it gives CASSPMPGPEQYF.